This TCR beta chain was profiled in a study of CD8 T cells in Susac syndrome. As for this clonotype: Antigen unknown.

Points from the study as a whole: It was acknowledged in the study that its TCR sequencing and HLA analysis involved a relatively small number of individuals.

Bulk CD8+ and CD4+ cells came from magnetic negative isolation; CD8+ TEMRA by FACS. An input of about 0.5 to 1 ug of RNA was subjected to reverse transcription using random hexamers. With immunoSEQ multiplex PCR, TCR beta CDR3 was amplified across 54 Vbeta and 13 Jbeta. In TCRdb, the immunoSEQ multiplex PCR reads were re-called with MiXCR into one record per CDR3 protein. The table records about 150,000 distinct CDR3 sequences, around 93% of them present only once. Germline V lookup: CDR1 LGHNA, CDR2 YSLEER. With 2 bases removed from V and 2 bases from J, the gap between germline ends came to 19 bases. The CDR3 totals 17 residues.

The genes are TRBV4-3 and TRBJ2-7, with D tentatively TRBD1 or TRBD2 (6 bases each). This receptor was taken from a human donor with multiple sclerosis. Specimen: CD4+ T cells from PBMCs. The CDR3 nucleotides are TGCGCCAGCAGCCAAACTGACGGGGGACACATAGCCTACGAGCAGTACTTC. Protein product: CASSQTDGGHIAYEQYF.